The 26 T cell receptor beta chains below all came from one sample that was sequenced in a study of cytomegalovirus exposure and HLA in healthy donors. The PCR contained 60 Vbeta and 13 Jbeta primers. The table came from immunoSEQ multiplex PCR; TCRdb's copy has only in-frame clones and leaves some out. The table has roughly 180,000 clones, about four fifths seen once. The sequencing sample was made of PBMCs. The source is a female donor in good health and CMV-seronegative.

In nucleotides, the CDR3 is TGTGCCAGCAGCCCCGACTGGGTCACAGATACGCAGTATTTT. Translating it yields CASSPDWVTDTQYF. The chain couples TRBV7-9 to TRBJ2-3; D call uncertain. This CDR3 is built from 14 residues. Between the trimmed V and J ends, which lost 5 bases and 2 bases, there was a span of 11 bases. The germline CDR1 and CDR2 sequences are SEHNR and FQNEAQ (reference sequence).

The gene calls are TRBV19 and TRBJ1-5; 8 positions match TRBD1. The J segment lost 2 bases and the V segment lost 5 bases, leaving 5 bases of the junction unmatched. This CDR3 comprises 15 residues. Germline V gene data show CDR1 as LNHDA and CDR2 as SQIVND (reference sequence). As DNA, the CDR3 is TGTGCCAGTAGTCAGGGGGCCCGAGGCAATCAGCCCCAGCATTTT. It specifies CASSQGARGNQPQHF.

The chain joins TRBV7-9 to TRBJ2-5; TRBD1 matches at 8 bases. V dropped 3 bases and J dropped 5; count of bases not matched to a gene: 8. CDR3 length: 15 residues. Germline V gene data show CDR1 as SEHNR and CDR2 as FQNEAQ (reference sequence). Written as DNA, the CDR3 is TGTGCCAGCAGCTTTTCTTTTGGACAGGGTGAGACCCAGTACTTC. Amino acid sequence: CASSFSFGQGETQYF.

CDR3 coding DNA: TGTGCCAGCACCTTGAGCCTGGGAAACACCATATATTTT. This encodes CASTLSLGNTIYF. The chain has TRBV7-8 and TRBJ1-3; D is unclear. CDR1 SGHVS and CDR2 FQNEAQ come from the germline V gene. There are 13 residues in the CDR3. V dropped 7 bases and J dropped 4 bases, with 11 bases sitting between them.

In nucleotides, the CDR3 is TGTGCCAGCCGGGTTAAGGGGGAAAAACTGTTTTTT. Translated: CASRVKGEKLFF. This chain connects TRBV21-1 to TRBJ1-4; TRBD1, as called in the table, went unchecked against the DNA. TRBV21-1 is a listed pseudogene. The CDR3 is 12 residues long.

The chain combines TRBV28 with TRBJ2-1; TRBD2 aligns across 7 bases. From germline, CDR1 is MDHEN and CDR2 SYDVKM. The CDR3 consists of 15 residues. J gave up 6 bases and V 8 bases, and 13 bases lay outside the gene matches. For the CDR3, the DNA is TGTGCCAGCTGCCCCCCTCCGGGAGGACTCAATGAGCAGTTCTTC. Protein product: CASCPPPGGLNEQFF.

The CDR3 nucleotides read TGTGCCAGCAGCCCTCGTCAGGGGAGAGGGTATGGCTACACCTTC. The encoded protein is CASSPRQGRGYGYTF. V usage is TRBV9 and J usage is TRBJ1-2, with D possibly matching TRBD1 (6 bases). This CDR3 is 15 amino acids long. V lost 4 bases, J lost 5 bases, and 18 bases lay in between. Germline CDR1 and CDR2: SGDLS and YYNGEE.

The V gene is TRBV5-8, the J gene TRBJ2-4, with TRBD2 identical over 9 bases. The CDR3 is 16 residues long. Trimming removed 2 bases from V and 6 bases from J; junction bases left unmatched: 9. Germline V gene lookup returns CDR1 SGHTS and CDR2 YDEGEE. DNA for the CDR3: TGTGCCAGCAGCTTTAATAGCGGGAGAGGGAGAAACATTCAGTACTTC. Translating it yields CASSFNSGRGRNIQYF.

CDR3 residues: CASSMHGGQGFGEQYF. CDR3 coding DNA: TGTGCCAGTAGTATGCATGGTGGACAGGGCTTTGGGGAGCAGTACTTC. This chain joins TRBV19 and TRBJ2-7, with 8 nucleotides matching TRBD1. Trimming cost V 3 bases and J 7 bases; bases outside gene matches: 14. This CDR3 has 16 residues. Germline CDR1 is LNHDA and CDR2 is SQIVND (reference sequence). Supplemented by reference TRBV19 and TRBJ2-7, the full variable domain reads DGGITQSPKYLFRKEGQNVTLSCEQNLNHDAMYWYRQDPGQGLRLIYYSQIVNDFQKGDIAEGYSVSREKKESFPLTVTSAQKNPTAFYLCASSMHGGQGFGEQYFGPGTRLTVT.

This clone was detected a few times. Here the CDR3 reads CASSTTDRGPNIQYF. In DNA, the CDR3 is TGTGCCAGCAGCACCACAGACAGGGGGCCTAACATTCAGTACTTC. V gene TRBV7-9 combines with J gene TRBJ2-4, with 10 bases aligning to TRBD1. There are 15 residues in the CDR3. Germline V gives CDR1 SEHNR, CDR2 FQNEAQ (reference sequence). Trimming took 5 bases from V and 7 from J; bases not matched to a gene: 8.

This clone has only a few counts. The J gene is TRBJ2-1, the V gene TRBV29-1, with 7 bases that match TRBD1. The CDR3 consists of 11 residues. Trimming cost V 6 bases and J 7 bases; bases outside gene matches: 3. Germline V lookup: CDR1 SQVTM, CDR2 ANQGSEA. The CDR3 coding sequence is TGCAGCGTACAGACAGGGAATGAGCAGTTCTTC. Its protein is CSVQTGNEQFF.

V gene TRBV30 combines with J gene TRBJ2-3; TRBD2 matches 8 bases. CDR1 is GTSNPN, CDR2 SVGIG, per germline (reference sequence). The CDR3 is 13 residues long. V shed 4 bases and J 4 bases; nucleotides not matched to a gene: 4. The CDR3 region is CAWTSGGADTQYF. CDR3 bases: TGTGCCTGGACAAGCGGGGGAGCAGATACGCAGTATTTT.

V and J are TRBV11-3 and TRBJ2-4, with D possibly matching TRBD2 (5 bases). With 5 bases removed from V and 0 bases from J, the gap between germline ends came to 8 bases. Germline V gives CDR1 SGHNT, CDR2 YENEEA. The CDR3 covers 14 residues. CDR3 sequence (DNA): TGTGCCAGCAGCCCCGGGATAGCCAAAAACATTCAGTACTTC. Translating gives CASSPGIAKNIQYF.

There are a few counts of this clone. The chain is built from TRBV6-8 and TRBJ2-7; 7 nucleotides align to TRBD1. Looked up from germline, CDR1 is MNHGY and CDR2 is SAAAGT. Unmatched junction bases numbered 5, after V lost 7 bases and J lost 2 bases. The CDR3 spans 13 residues. CDR3 nucleotides: TGTGCCAGCATGGCGCAGGGGGCCTACGAGCAGTACTTC. Protein product: CASMAQGAYEQYF.

This clone was seen only once. J is TRBJ2-3 and V is TRBV7-9, with a tentative D call TRBD2 (6 bases). This CDR3 contains 19 residues. V was clipped by 2 bases and J by 1 base, with 22 bases between them. Germline CDR1 reads SEHNR; CDR2 reads FQNEAQ (reference sequence). DNA for the CDR3: TGTGCCAGCAGCTTAAAAGGGTCGGGGGTTCCCCCTGGCACAGATACGCAGTATTTT. This codes for CASSLKGSGVPPGTDTQYF.

This chain links TRBV28 with TRBJ1-5; TRBD1 aligns across 8 bases. Germline V CDR1 and CDR2: MDHEN, SYDVKM. The CDR3 sequence is 15 residues long. V was pared by 7 bases and J by 2 bases, with 7 bases of the junction left unmatched. The CDR3 sequence is CASNTGGAGNQPQHF. The DNA for the CDR3 is TGTGCCAGCAATACAGGGGGTGCAGGCAATCAGCCCCAGCATTTT.

The chain links TRBV19 to TRBJ1-5, with 7 bases matching TRBD1. CDR1 is LNHDA and CDR2 is SQIVND in the germline V gene (reference sequence). The V and J ends lost 6 bases and 0 bases, in that order; junction bases with no gene match: 11. CDR3 length: 17 amino acids. CDR3: CASRRQGWEYSNQPQHF. The CDR3 region has the DNA TGTGCCAGTAGGCGACAGGGATGGGAGTATAGCAATCAGCCCCAGCATTTT. The complete variable domain, with remaining parts taken from reference TRBV19 and TRBJ1-5, reads DGGITQSPKYLFRKEGQNVTLSCEQNLNHDAMYWYRQDPGQGLRLIYYSQIVNDFQKGDIAEGYSVSREKKESFPLTVTSAQKNPTAFYLCASRRQGWEYSNQPQHFGDGTRLSIL.

The rearrangement links TRBV9 to TRBJ2-7; 10 positions agree with TRBD1. The CDR3 is made up of 15 amino acids. The junction had 10 bases not matched to a gene; V was cut back by 4 bases and J by 6 bases. Germline V gene lookup returns CDR1 SGDLS and CDR2 YYNGEE. This CDR3 is CASSPTGTGVGEQYF. CDR3 nucleotide sequence: TGTGCCAGCAGCCCTACTGGGACAGGGGTGGGCGAGCAGTACTTC.

This sequence joins TRBV7-2 and TRBJ2-7; 8 nucleotides match TRBD2. From germline, CDR1 is SGHTA and CDR2 FQGNSA. CDR3 length equals 15 residues. Losses at the gene ends were 3 bases for V and 5 bases for J; bases not matched to a gene: 9. The chain's CDR3 is CASSFGLALTDEQYF. As DNA, the CDR3 is TGTGCCAGCAGCTTCGGACTAGCATTAACGGACGAGCAGTACTTC.

V usage is TRBV6-1 and J usage is TRBJ2-5; 10 bases are a match to TRBD2. CDR3 length: 15 amino acids. Germline CDR1 reads MNHNS; CDR2 reads SASEGT. The V gene end was trimmed by 2 bases and the J gene end by 5 bases; junction bases not matched to a gene: 5. CDR3 coding DNA: TGTGCCAGCAGTGAAATCACTAGCGGGGAGGAGACCCAGTACTTC. It translates to CASSEITSGEETQYF.

This chain connects TRBV5-1 to TRBJ1-1, with TRBD1 as a possible D gene (6 bases). Germline V CDR1 and CDR2: SGHRS, YFSETQ. Trimming removed 6 bases at V and 1 base at J, with 10 bases between. The CDR3 is made up of 13 amino acids. The CDR3 spells CASTGQSNTEAFF. Here the CDR3 DNA reads TGCGCCAGCACAGGACAGTCGAACACTGAAGCTTTCTTT.

This clone was seen more than once but under ten times. The chain uses TRBV27 and TRBJ1-6, with D hard to call. There are 17 residues in the CDR3. V dropped 1 base and J dropped 6 bases, with 16 bases sitting between them. The germline V gene has CDR1 MNHEY and CDR2 SMNVEV (reference sequence). CDR3 sequence: CASSLWAPTEGNSPLHF. For the CDR3, the DNA is TGTGCCAGCAGTTTATGGGCACCAACCGAGGGTAATTCACCCCTCCACTTT.

The V and J genes are TRBV7-9 and TRBJ2-7; D perhaps matches TRBD2 (7 bases). Germline lookup yields CDR1 SEHNR and CDR2 FQNEAQ (reference sequence). Deletions cut 5 bases from V and 5 bases from J, with 16 bases between. The CDR3 has 14 amino acids. For the CDR3, the DNA is TGTGCCAGCAGCGGGGGGGGCAGGGCCCACGAGCAGTACTTC. Translating it yields CASSGGGRAHEQYF.

The chain uses TRBV7-2 and TRBJ2-7; D perhaps matches TRBD2 (6 bases). CDR1 is SGHTA, CDR2 FQGNSA, per germline. This CDR3 region has 16 residues. V shed 1 base and J shed 2 bases, with 15 bases lying between them. The CDR3 region has the DNA TGTGCCAGCAGCTTAGAGGACGGAGGGGTGACCTACGAGCAGTACTTC. Amino acid sequence: CASSLEDGGVTYEQYF.

The rearrangement joins TRBV27 to TRBJ2-7, with a possible D match to TRBD1 (6 bases). The CDR3 extends over 15 amino acids. V lost 6 bases and J 0 bases, leaving 15 bases between the germline ends. Germline CDR1 MNHEY, CDR2 SMNVEV (reference sequence). The CDR3 spells CASSLGQISSYEQYF. In nucleotides, the CDR3 is TGTGCCAGCAGCCTCGGACAGATTAGCTCCTACGAGCAGTACTTC.

This sequence joins TRBV7-2 and TRBJ2-1, with 14 bases matching TRBD2. CDR3 length equals 15 residues. With 3 bases clipped from V and 7 bases from J, the junction kept 2 bases outside the gene matches. Germline lookup yields CDR1 SGHTA and CDR2 FQGNSA. DNA for the CDR3: TGTGCCAGCAGCTTGAGGACTAGCGGGAGGAATGAGCAGTTCTTC. This translates into CASSLRTSGRNEQFF.